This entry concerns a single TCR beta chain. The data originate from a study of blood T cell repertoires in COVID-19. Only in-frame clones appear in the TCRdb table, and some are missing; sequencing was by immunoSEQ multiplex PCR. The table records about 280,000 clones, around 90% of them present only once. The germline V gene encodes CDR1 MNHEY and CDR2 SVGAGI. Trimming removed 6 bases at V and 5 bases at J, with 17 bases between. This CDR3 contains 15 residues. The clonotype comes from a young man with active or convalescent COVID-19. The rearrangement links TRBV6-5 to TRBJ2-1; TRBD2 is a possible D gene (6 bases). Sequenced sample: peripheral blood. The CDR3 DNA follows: TGTGCCAGCAGGGAGGGAGCAGTTCGGAACAATGAGCAGTTCTTC. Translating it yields CASREGAVRNNEQFF.